Shown below are 19 T cell receptor beta chains from a single sample sequenced in a study of T cell repertoires in cytomegalovirus infection. The antigens these receptors bind are not known. TCRdb reprocessed the reads via MiXCR and lists one record per CDR3 protein. The sample lists 830,000 or so distinct CDR3 sequences; 30% to 35% were seen once. The material sequenced was cultured CD8+ T cells from PBMCs, taken from culture after CMV antigen stimulation. The receptors here all came from a human donor in good health (CMV status not recorded). Some clones in this sample may be carry-over from other donors' samples.

The V call is TRBV5-6, the J call TRBJ2-1; D uncertain. Trimming pared 4 bases from V and 10 bases from J, leaving 12 bases between. The CDR3 is 12 amino acids. CDR1 is SGHDT, CDR2 YYEEEE, per germline. The CDR3 spells CASSVIVLEQFF. The CDR3 DNA is TGTGCCAGCAGCGTAATAGTCCTGGAGCAGTTCTTC.

This clonotype was detected ten times or more. CDR3 residues: CAIGDRAEPYQETQYF. The CDR3, as DNA: TGTGCCATCGGGGACAGGGCCGAACCGTACCAAGAGACCCAGTACTTC. The chain is built from TRBV10-3 and TRBJ2-5; 9 nucleotides line up with TRBD1. The CDR3 is 16 amino acids. The V segment lost 8 bases and the J segment 0 bases; nucleotides outside the gene matches: 10. Germline V CDR1 and CDR2: ENHRY, SYGVKD.

The chain joins TRBV7-9 to TRBJ1-6; no clear D gene. The CDR3 is made up of 16 amino acids. The V and J ends lost 6 bases and 7 bases respectively, with 19 bases between them. CDR1 SEHNR and CDR2 FQNEAQ come from the germline V gene (reference sequence). For the CDR3, the DNA is TGTGCCAGCAGGACAAACCTCGACCCTTTCAATTCACCCCTCCACTTT. Protein product: CASRTNLDPFNSPLHF. The entire variable domain, with the rest obtained from reference TRBV7-9 and TRBJ1-6, is as follows: DTGVSQNPRHKITKRGQNVTFRCDPISEHNRLYWYRQTLGQGPEFLTYFQNEAQLEKSRLLSDRFSAERPKGSFSTLEIQRTEQGDSAMYLCASRTNLDPFNSPLHFGNGTRLTVT.

This chain joins TRBV10-3 and TRBJ2-3; TRBD2 might be the D (6 bases). The CDR3 consists of 15 residues. V shed 6 bases and J shed 1 base, with 14 bases lying between them. CDR1 and CDR2 from the germline V gene are ENHRY and SYGVKD. The CDR3 bases are TGTGCCATCAGCACCCCGGAGGGCGGCACAGATACGCAGTATTTT. It yields the protein CAISTPEGGTDTQYF.

This sequence joins TRBV19 and TRBJ2-5, with D possibly being TRBD2 (6 bases). Per germline, CDR1 LNHDA and CDR2 SQIVND (reference sequence). The CDR3 length is 14 residues. V lost 8 bases and J lost 1, with 14 bases in between. The CDR3 protein is CASSTGGPQETQYF. Written as DNA, the CDR3 is TGTGCCAGTTCCACCGGGGGACCCCAAGAGACCCAGTACTTC.

The chain is built from TRBV5-6 and TRBJ2-7; D is unresolved. V lost 0 bases to trimming and J lost 0 bases, with 16 bases between them. The CDR3 is 17 amino acids. Germline V gives CDR1 SGHDT, CDR2 YYEEEE. CDR3 DNA sequence: TGTGCCAGCAGCTTGGATAGGTCAGTACCTCCCTCCTACGAGCAGTACTTC. It yields the protein CASSLDRSVPPSYEQYF.

The gene calls are TRBV6-5 and TRBJ2-2, with D possibly being TRBD1 (6 bases). Trimming pared 6 bases from V and 1 base from J, leaving 12 bases between. The V gene's germline CDR1 is MNHEY and CDR2 SVGAGI. CDR3 length equals 15 residues. The CDR3 DNA sequence: TGTGCCAGCAGCTCCGACAGGCTGAACACCGGGGAGCTGTTTTTT. Protein: CASSSDRLNTGELFF.

At least ten counts were recorded for this clonotype. At one of its ends the junction is not consistent with the germline gene, which may arise from a read error. The chain is built from TRBV7-6 and TRBJ2-7; TRBD1 is a possible D gene (5 bases). CDR1 is SGHVS and CDR2 is FNYEAQ in the germline V gene. The CDR3 is 14 amino acids. The CDR3 region is CASSLGQGHYEQYF. The CDR3 DNA reads TGTGCCAGCAGTTTAGGGCAGGGCCACTACGAGCAGTACTTC.

The chain couples TRBV6-1 to TRBJ2-1; 7 bases fit TRBD1. CDR1 and CDR2 (germline): MNHNS, SASEGT. This CDR3 spans 14 amino acids. The J segment lost 10 bases and the V segment lost 2 bases, leaving 8 bases of the junction unmatched. The CDR3 sequence is CASSEHRGAEEQFF. As DNA, the CDR3 is TGTGCCAGCAGTGAACACAGGGGCGCGGAGGAGCAGTTCTTC.

The rearrangement uses TRBV7-4 and TRBJ2-2; D remains unclear. V lost 8 bases and J lost 1, with 14 bases in between. The CDR3 sequence is 15 residues long. Germline V gene sequence: CDR1 SGHVT, CDR2 SQSDAQ. As DNA, the CDR3 is TGTGCCAGCGGCAATACCCGAATGAACACCGGGGAGCTGTTTTTT. Translation gives CASGNTRMNTGELFF. Supplemented by reference TRBV7-4 and TRBJ2-2, the full variable domain reads GAGVSQSPRYKVAKRGRDVALRCDSISGHVTLYWYRQTLGQGSEVLTYSQSDAQRDKSGRPSGRFSAERPERSVSTLKIQRTEQGDSAVYLCASGNTRMNTGELFFGEGSRLTVL.

The table lists this clonotype with a few counts. This chain links TRBV10-3 with TRBJ2-7; D uncertain. Germline loops: CDR1 ENHRY, CDR2 SYGVKD. The V end lost 7 bases, the J end lost 3 bases, and 7 bases lay between the germline ends. This CDR3 is 11 amino acids long. The CDR3 spells CAIMVNYEQYF. Written as DNA, the CDR3 is TGTGCCATCATGGTCAACTACGAGCAGTACTTC.

The V call is TRBV9, the J call TRBJ2-1, with 8 bases that match TRBD2. With V trimmed by 2 bases and J by 7 bases, 5 bases remained unmatched. This CDR3 has 14 residues. Germline V gene sequence: CDR1 SGDLS, CDR2 YYNGEE. CDR3 DNA sequence: TGTGCCAGCAGCGTCGGGGGGGCCCTAAATGAGCAGTTCTTC. Translating it yields CASSVGGALNEQFF. Full variable domain (rest looked up from reference TRBV9 and TRBJ2-1): DSGVTQTPKHLITATGQRVTLRCSPRSGDLSVYWYQQSLDQGLQFLIQYYNGEERAKGNILERFSAQQFPDLHSELNLSSLELGDSALYFCASSVGGALNEQFFGPGTRLTVL.

This chain connects TRBV20-1 to TRBJ2-1; D might be TRBD1 (8 bases). V was pared by 6 bases and J by 5 bases, with 17 bases between. There are 14 residues in the CDR3. Germline V gene lookup returns CDR1 DFQATT and CDR2 SNEGSKA (reference sequence). Written as DNA, the CDR3 is TGCAGTGCCATACAGGGGGGGGTGAACAATGAGCAGTTCTTC. The encoded protein is CSAIQGGVNNEQFF.

As concerns this clonotype: The junction differs from germline at one of its ends, possibly a read error. This chain connects TRBV29-1 to TRBJ1-2; the D is unclear. The CDR3 is made up of 13 amino acids. Germline values: CDR1 SQVTM, CDR2 ANQGSEA. CDR3 bases: TGCAGCGTGGAAGGACGATGGGATATTGGCTACACCTTC. Translated, it gives CSVEGRWDIGYTF.

The chain is built from TRBV6-1 and TRBJ2-7; 7 bases are a match to TRBD1. V shed 1 base, J shed 2 bases, and the junction held 2 bases outside the gene matches. The CDR3 has 14 residues. CDR1 MNHNS and CDR2 SASEGT come from the germline V gene. The CDR3 sequence: CASSEGQGTYEQYF. The CDR3 bases are TGTGCCAGCAGTGAAGGACAGGGAACCTACGAGCAGTACTTC.

The sample holds a few counts of this clonotype. J is TRBJ2-1 and V is TRBV7-6; 9 bases are shared with TRBD1. V was pared by 8 bases and J by 6 bases, with 5 bases of the junction left unmatched. CDR3 length: 13 amino acids. Germline-derived CDR1 and CDR2 are SGHVS and FNYEAQ. The CDR3 DNA is TGTGCCAGCGGGACAGGGTTTCTCAATGAGCAGTTCTTC. Protein sequence: CASGTGFLNEQFF.

Concerning this clonotype: The germline gene is not matched at one end of the junction; a read error may be the cause. The chain joins TRBV27 to TRBJ2-7; 8 bases line up with TRBD2. The CDR3 is 17 residues long. Germline V lookup: CDR1 MNHEY, CDR2 SMNVEV (reference sequence). CDR3 loop: CASSLGPPLAGGYVQYF. Written as DNA, the CDR3 is TGTGCCAGCAGTTTAGGTCCCCCTCTGGCGGGGGGTTACGTGCAGTACTTC.

Details on this clonotype: A much larger clone lies one base from this, so it may be a read error. V usage is TRBV9 and J usage is TRBJ1-5; no clear D. The CDR3 is made up of 14 amino acids. The V gene's germline CDR1 is SGDLS and CDR2 YYNGEE. The V end was cut by 0 bases, the J end by 0 bases, with 4 bases between. This CDR3 is CASSVGSSNQPQHF. The CDR3 DNA sequence: TGTGCCAGCAGCGTAGGAAGTAGCAATCAGCCCCAGCATTTT. The variable domain in full, with the rest retrieved from reference TRBV9 and TRBJ1-5, is DSGVTQTPKHLITATGQRVTLRCSPRSGDLSVYWYQQSLDQGLQFLIQYYNGEERAKGNILERFSAQQFPDLHSELNLSSLELGDSALYFCASSVGSSNQPQHFGDGTRLSIL.

There are a few counts of this clonotype. The chain combines TRBV6-1 with TRBJ1-5, with D perhaps TRBD1 (5 bases). Germline lookup yields CDR1 MNHNS and CDR2 SASEGT. V lost 1 base and J lost 6, with 13 bases in between. CDR3 length: 15 residues. Written as DNA, the CDR3 is TGTGCCAGCAGTGAAGAGGGGAGCCAGGGTCAGCCCCAGCATTTT. Translating gives CASSEEGSQGQPQHF.